This passage covers 13 T cell receptor beta chains from one sample sequenced in a study of blood T cells in healthy people across ages. Primed by a sample-barcoded 5' primer and a J-beta primer mix, a second PCR proceeded for 7 to 11 cycles. One entry per CDR3 protein, called by TCRdb with MiXCR from the 5' RACE reads. The sample holds about 620,000 distinct CDR3 sequences, 40% to 65% seen once. The source material was blood. All receptors derive from a woman of 80 years or more in good health.

There are many counts of this clonotype. The CDR3 region has the DNA TGTGCCAGCAGTGAATACGGTAGCCCAGGGGAGACCCAGTACTTC. This encodes CASSEYGSPGETQYF. The gene calls are TRBV25-1 and TRBJ2-5; weak D call: TRBD1 (5 bases). CDR1 and CDR2 from the germline V gene are MGHDK and SYGVNS. The V end was cut by 0 bases, the J end by 5 bases, with 13 bases between. The CDR3 has 15 residues.

In this sample, this clonotype turned up many times. The rearrangement uses TRBV29-1 and TRBJ2-5; D gene uncertain. Germline values: CDR1 SQVTM, CDR2 ANQGSEA. The CDR3 has 13 amino acids. With 4 bases removed from V and 5 bases from J, the gap between germline ends came to 14 bases. Here the CDR3 reads CSVGEPPSETQYF. CDR3 in DNA: TGCAGCGTTGGTGAGCCACCCTCCGAGACCCAGTACTTC.

This clonotype has at least ten counts. The chain is built from TRBV20-1 and TRBJ2-7; 10 bases are shared with TRBD2. V lost 0 bases and J lost 4; bases outside the gene matches: 6. The CDR3 length is 15 residues. The germline CDR1 and CDR2 sequences are DFQATT and SNEGSKA (reference sequence). The CDR3 DNA reads as TGCAGTGCTAGAGATAAAAGCGGGAGGGCGTACGAGCAGTACTTC. Translated, it gives CSARDKSGRAYEQYF.

This chain uses TRBV7-9 with TRBJ2-3; TRBD2 might be the D (5 bases). The germline gives CDR1 SEHNR, CDR2 FQNEAQ (reference sequence). The length of the CDR3 is 14 residues. Trimming removed 5 bases at V and 7 bases at J, with 16 bases between. The CDR3 sequence is CASSPYKDLYTQYF. As DNA, the CDR3 is TGTGCCAGCAGCCCCTATAAGGACTTGTATACGCAGTATTTT.

This chain joins TRBV2 and TRBJ2-7, with TRBD1 identical over 7 bases. The germline CDR1 and CDR2 sequences are SNHLY and FYNNEI. Unmatched junction bases numbered 6, after V lost 4 bases and J lost 6 bases. The CDR3 covers 13 residues. This chain's CDR3 is CASSADRDSEQYF. CDR3 in DNA: TGTGCCAGCAGTGCTGACAGGGACAGCGAGCAGTACTTC.

This chain uses TRBV3-1 with TRBJ2-1; maybe TRBD2 (5 bases). The CDR3 contains 17 residues. Trimming removed 4 bases from V and 0 bases from J, with 16 bases in between. Looked up from germline, CDR1 is LGHDT and CDR2 is YNNKEL (reference sequence). As DNA, the CDR3 is TGTGCCAGCAGCCCCCCAAAGCGGAGGAGCTCCTACAATGAGCAGTTCTTC. It translates to CASSPPKRRSSYNEQFF.

This clonotype was counted a few times. A much larger clone lies a single base off, so this may be a read error. This chain uses TRBV6-6 with TRBJ2-7; D is uncertain. Trimming took off 5 bases at V and 2 bases at J, with 10 bases between the two ends. The CDR3 is 13 amino acids. Germline loops: CDR1 MNHNY, CDR2 SVGAGI (reference sequence). CDR3 protein: CASSDTVAYEQYF. Written as DNA, the CDR3 is TGTGCCAGCAGTGACACGGTAGCCTACGAGCAGTACTTC.

V is TRBV4-1 and J is TRBJ1-6; D remains unclear. Germline-derived CDR1 and CDR2 are MGHRA and YSYEKL. The length of the CDR3 is 17 residues. V was trimmed by 0 bases and J by 0 bases, leaving 9 bases between them. The CDR3 nucleotides read TGCGCCAGCAGCCAAGATGACTCCCGCTCCTATAATTCACCCCTCCACTTT. Residues: CASSQDDSRSYNSPLHF.

This chain uses TRBV20-1 with TRBJ2-7; TRBD2 might be the D (7 bases). Judging by the DNA end, TRBJ2-5 fits better; the J call may be wrong. The CDR3 covers 15 residues. CDR1 is DFQATT, CDR2 SNEGSKA, per germline (reference sequence). CDR3 amino acids: CSARDPAGAGETQYF. The CDR3 nucleotides are TGCAGTGCTAGAGATCCGGCGGGGGCTGGAGAGACCCAGTACTTC.

This rearrangement joins TRBV20-1 to TRBJ2-1, with D possibly matching TRBD1 (6 bases). This CDR3 is 14 amino acids long. Trimming stripped 3 bases from V and 4 bases from J, with 13 bases between. Per germline, CDR1 DFQATT and CDR2 SNEGSKA (reference sequence). CDR3 sequence: CSASLARGYNEQFF. In DNA form, the CDR3 reads TGCAGTGCTAGCCTGGCTAGGGGGTACAATGAGCAGTTCTTC.

The V call is TRBV5-1, the J call TRBJ2-3; no reliable D call. There are 14 residues in the CDR3. The germline gives CDR1 SGHRS, CDR2 YFSETQ. Between the trimmed V and J ends, which lost 4 bases and 0 bases, there was a span of 9 bases. In DNA form, the CDR3 reads TGCGCCAGCAGCCCCATTAGTAGCACAGATACGCAGTATTTT. Its protein product is CASSPISSTDTQYF.

This clonotype has a count of ten or more. V usage is TRBV9 and J usage is TRBJ1-1; 8 nucleotides match TRBD1. Germline loops: CDR1 SGDLS, CDR2 YYNGEE. CDR3 length equals 15 residues. Trimming removed 0 bases from V and 7 bases from J; junction bases left unmatched: 8. CDR3 in DNA: TGTGCCAGCAGCGTAGCTCCAGGGGGCGTAGGTGAAGCTTTCTTT. It translates to CASSVAPGGVGEAFF. The complete variable domain, with remaining parts taken from reference TRBV9 and TRBJ1-1, reads DSGVTQTPKHLITATGQRVTLRCSPRSGDLSVYWYQQSLDQGLQFLIQYYNGEERAKGNILERFSAQQFPDLHSELNLSSLELGDSALYFCASSVAPGGVGEAFFGQGTRLTVV.

This clonotype was seen at least ten times. V is TRBV5-6 and J is TRBJ1-6, with unresolved D. V lost 3 bases and J 7 bases, leaving 17 bases between the germline ends. Per the germline V gene, CDR1 is SGHDT and CDR2 is YYEEEE. The CDR3 has 16 amino acids. CDR3 DNA sequence: TGTGCCAGCAGCTCATCAGAGACTTCCTGGAATTCACCCCTCCACTTT. This translates into CASSSSETSWNSPLHF.